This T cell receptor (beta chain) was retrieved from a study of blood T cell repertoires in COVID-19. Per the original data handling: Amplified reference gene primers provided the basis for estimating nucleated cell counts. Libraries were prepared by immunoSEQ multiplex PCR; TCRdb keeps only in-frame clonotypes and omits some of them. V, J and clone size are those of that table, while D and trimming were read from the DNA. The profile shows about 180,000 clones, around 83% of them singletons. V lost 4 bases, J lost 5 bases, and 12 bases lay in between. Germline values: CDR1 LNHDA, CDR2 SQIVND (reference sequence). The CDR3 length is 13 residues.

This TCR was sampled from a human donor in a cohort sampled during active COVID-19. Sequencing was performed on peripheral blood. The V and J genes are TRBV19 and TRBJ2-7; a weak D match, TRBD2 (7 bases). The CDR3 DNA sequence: TGTGCCAGTAGTAGGGGGGGGCTCGACGAGCAGTACTTC. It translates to CASSRGGLDEQYF. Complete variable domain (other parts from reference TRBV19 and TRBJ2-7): DGGITQSPKYLFRKEGQNVTLSCEQNLNHDAMYWYRQDPGQGLRLIYYSQIVNDFQKGDIAEGYSVSREKKESFPLTVTSAQKNPTAFYLCASSRGGLDEQYFGPGTRLTVT.